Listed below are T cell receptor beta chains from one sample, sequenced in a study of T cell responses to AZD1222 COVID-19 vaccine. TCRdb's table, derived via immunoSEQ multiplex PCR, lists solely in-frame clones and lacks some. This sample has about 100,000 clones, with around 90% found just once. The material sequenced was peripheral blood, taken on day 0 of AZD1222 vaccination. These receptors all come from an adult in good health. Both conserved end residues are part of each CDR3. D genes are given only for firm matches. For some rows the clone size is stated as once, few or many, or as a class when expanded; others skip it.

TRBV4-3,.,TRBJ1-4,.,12,CASSQPNEKLFF,TGCGCCAGCAGCCAACCTAATGAAAAACTGTTTTTT
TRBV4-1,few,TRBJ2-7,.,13,CASSLQGGYEQYF,TGCGCCAGCAGCTTACAGGGTGGATACGAGCAGTACTTC
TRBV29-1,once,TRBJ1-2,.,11,CTGRTKDGYTF,TGCACTGGACGCACTAAAGATGGCTACACCTTC
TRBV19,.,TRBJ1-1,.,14,CASKSGVGNTEAFF,TGTGCCAGTAAGTCAGGCGTTGGGAACACTGAAGCTTTCTTT
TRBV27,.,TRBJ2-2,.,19,CASTAQGQFISVNTGELFF,TGTGCCAGCACCGCCCAGGGGCAATTCATATCGGTTAACACCGGGGAGCTGTTTTTT
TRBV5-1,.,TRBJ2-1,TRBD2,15,CASSLTGGPWDEQFF,TGCGCCAGCAGCCTGACGGGAGGGCCTTGGGATGAGCAGTTCTTC
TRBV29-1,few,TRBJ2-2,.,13,CSVVGANTGELFF,TGCAGCGTTGTTGGGGCGAACACCGGGGAGCTGTTTTTT
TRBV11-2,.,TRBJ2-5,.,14,CASSLGTYQETQYF,TGTGCCAGCAGCTTAGGGACGTACCAAGAGACCCAGTACTTC
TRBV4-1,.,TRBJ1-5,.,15,CASSQENMGNQPQHF,TGCGCCAGCAGTCAAGAAAACATGGGCAATCAGCCCCAGCATTTT
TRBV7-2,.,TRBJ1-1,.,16,CASSPGPFPTNTETFF,TGTGCCAGCAGCCCTGGTCCTTTCCCCACAAACACTGAAACTTTCTTT
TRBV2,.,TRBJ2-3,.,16,CASSPLSRGGTDTQYF,TGTGCCAGCAGCCCCCTATCAAGGGGGGGCACAGATACGCAGTATTTT
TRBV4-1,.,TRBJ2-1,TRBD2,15,CASSQARGRANEQFF,TGCGCCAGCAGCCAAGCACGCGGGAGGGCCAATGAGCAGTTCTTC
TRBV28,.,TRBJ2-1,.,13,CASSWRPGGEQFF,TGTGCCAGCAGTTGGCGTCCCGGGGGTGAGCAGTTCTTC
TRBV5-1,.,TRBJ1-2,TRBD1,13,CASSSQGDYGYTF,TGCGCCAGCAGCTCCCAGGGGGACTATGGCTACACCTTC
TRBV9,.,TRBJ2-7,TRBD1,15,CASSVGQGASYEQYF,TGTGCCAGCAGCGTCGGACAGGGGGCCTCCTACGAGCAGTACTTC
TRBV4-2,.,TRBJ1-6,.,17,CASSQDTGAGSTSPLHF,TGTGCCAGCAGCCAAGATACCGGTGCGGGGTCCACCTCACCCCTCCACTTT
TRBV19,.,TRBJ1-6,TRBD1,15,CASSIVGQGYSPLHF,TGTGCCAGTAGTATAGTAGGACAGGGGTACTCACCCCTCCACTTT
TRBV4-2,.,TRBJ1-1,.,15,CASSQEQSRNTEAFF,TGTGCCAGCAGCCAAGAGCAGAGCCGAAACACTGAAGCTTTCTTT
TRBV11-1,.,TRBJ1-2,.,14,CASSLAQGSYGYTF,TGTGCCAGCAGCTTAGCCCAGGGAAGCTATGGCTACACCTTC
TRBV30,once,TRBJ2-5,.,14,CAWSVLLALGTQYF,TGTGCCTGGAGTGTGTTGCTAGCTCTAGGGACCCAGTACTTC
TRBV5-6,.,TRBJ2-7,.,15,CASSLLPGGSYEQYF,TGTGCCAGCAGCTTGCTCCCGGGGGGCTCTTACGAGCAGTACTTC
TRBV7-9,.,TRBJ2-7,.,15,CASSLGFGGGGEQYF,TGTGCCAGCAGCTTGGGTTTCGGAGGGGGCGGCGAGCAGTACTTC
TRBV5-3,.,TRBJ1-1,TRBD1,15,CARSPGGANRPEAFF,TGTGCCAGAAGCCCAGGGGGCGCAAATCGGCCCGAAGCTTTCTTT
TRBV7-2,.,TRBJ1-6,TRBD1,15,CASSLGTGVYSPLHF,TGTGCCAGCAGCTTAGGGACAGGAGTATATTCACCCCTCCACTTT
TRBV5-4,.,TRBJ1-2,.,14,CASSLLTNVYGYTF,TGTGCCAGCAGCTTATTGACAAATGTCTATGGCTACACCTTC
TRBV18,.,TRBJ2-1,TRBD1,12,CASSDRDNEQFF,TGTGCCAGCTCAGACAGGGACAATGAGCAGTTCTTC
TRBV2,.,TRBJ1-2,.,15,CASSERGQGDYGYTF,TGTGCCAGCAGTGAACGGGGGCAGGGTGACTATGGCTACACCTTC
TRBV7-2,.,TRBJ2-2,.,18,CASSLASLALANTGELFF,TGTGCCAGCAGCTTAGCGAGCCTAGCTCTCGCGAACACCGGGGAGCTGTTTTTT
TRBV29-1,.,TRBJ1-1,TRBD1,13,CSARTGGTLGAFF,TGCAGCGCCCGGACAGGGGGAACACTGGGTGCTTTCTTT
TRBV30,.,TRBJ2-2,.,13,CAWSAGVGRELFF,TGTGCCTGGAGCGCAGGGGTTGGCAGGGAGCTGTTTTTT
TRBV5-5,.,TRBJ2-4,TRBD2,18,CASSHKAGGTGAQNIQYF,TGTGCCAGCAGCCACAAGGCGGGAGGCACTGGTGCTCAAAACATTCAGTACTTC
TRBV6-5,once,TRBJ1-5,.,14,CASRSGGSNQPQHF,TGTGCCAGCAGGTCGGGGGGTAGCAATCAGCCCCAGCATTTT
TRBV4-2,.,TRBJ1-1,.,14,CASSQGHMNTEAFF,TGTGCCAGCAGCCAAGGACACATGAACACTGAAGCTTTCTTT
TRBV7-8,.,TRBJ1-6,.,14,CASSFREDNSPLHF,TGTGCCAGCAGCTTCCGGGAGGATAATTCACCCCTCCACTTT
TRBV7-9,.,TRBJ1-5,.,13,CASSSYSNQPQHF,TGTGCCAGCAGCTCATATAGCAATCAGCCCCAGCATTTT
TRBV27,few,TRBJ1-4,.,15,CASSLRGVGNEKLFF,TGTGCCAGCAGTTTAAGGGGAGTTGGGAATGAAAAACTGTTTTTT
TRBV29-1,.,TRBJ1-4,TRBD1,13,CSATRQGTEKLFF,TGCAGCGCCACCCGACAGGGGACGGAAAAACTGTTTTTT
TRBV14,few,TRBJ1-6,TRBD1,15,CASSPRQGIESPLHF,TGTGCCAGCAGCCCTCGACAGGGAATAGAATCACCCCTCCACTTT
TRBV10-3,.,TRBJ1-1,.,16,CATLPLGVEGNTEAFF,TGTGCCACCCTGCCTCTCGGGGTGGAGGGGAACACTGAAGCTTTCTTT
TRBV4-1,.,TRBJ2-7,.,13,CASSQALVDEQYF,TGCGCCAGCAGCCAAGCCCTAGTGGACGAGCAGTACTTC
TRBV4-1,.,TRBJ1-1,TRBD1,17,CASSVSGGRGPNTEAFF,TGCGCCAGCAGCGTATCAGGGGGCCGGGGACCGAACACTGAAGCTTTCTTT
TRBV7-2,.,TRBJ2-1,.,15,CASSSSSATYNEQFF,TGTGCCAGCAGCTCTTCTAGCGCAACCTACAATGAGCAGTTCTTC
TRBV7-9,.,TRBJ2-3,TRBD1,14,CASSSTGVSDTQYF,TGTGCCAGCAGTTCAACAGGGGTTTCAGATACGCAGTATTTT
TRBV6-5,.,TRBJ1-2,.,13,CASIPQTQYGYTF,TGTGCCAGCATACCGCAGACTCAATATGGCTACACCTTC
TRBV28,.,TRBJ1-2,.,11,CASNQGVGYTF,TGTGCCAGCAATCAGGGAGTTGGCTACACCTTC
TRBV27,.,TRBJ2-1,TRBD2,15,CASSLGGRVPNEQFF,TGTGCCAGCAGTTTAGGGGGGAGGGTTCCTAATGAGCAGTTCTTC
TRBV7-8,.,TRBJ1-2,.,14,CASTPRGRLGGYTF,TGTGCCAGCACCCCACGGGGCAGGTTGGGTGGCTACACCTTC
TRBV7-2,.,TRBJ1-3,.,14,CASSSRGSGNTIYF,TGTGCCAGCAGCTCACGGGGTTCTGGAAACACCATATATTTT
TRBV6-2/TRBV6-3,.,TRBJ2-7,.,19,CASSYSQTERSLGSYEQYF,TGTGCCAGCAGTTACTCTCAGACAGAGCGGTCTCTTGGGTCCTACGAGCAGTACTTC
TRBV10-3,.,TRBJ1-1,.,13,CATGSGMNTEAFF,TGTGCCACCGGTAGCGGGATGAACACTGAAGCTTTCTTT
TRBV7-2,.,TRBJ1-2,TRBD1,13,CASSSGTDYGYTF,TGTGCCAGCAGCTCCGGGACAGACTATGGCTACACCTTC
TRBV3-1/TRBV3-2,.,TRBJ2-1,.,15,CASSQEKRQTNEQFF,TGTGCCAGCAGCCAAGAGAAAAGGCAGACCAATGAGCAGTTCTTC
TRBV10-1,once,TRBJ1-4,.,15,CASSESRKPNEKLFF,TGCGCCAGCAGTGAGTCAAGGAAGCCTAATGAAAAACTGTTTTTT
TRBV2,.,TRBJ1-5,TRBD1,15,CASRVTGGYNQPQHF,TGTGCCAGCAGAGTTACAGGGGGCTACAATCAGCCCCAGCATTTT